These 5 T cell receptor beta chains share one sample of origin, sequenced in a study of regulatory T cells in long-lasting Graves disease. Time point here: newly diagnosed GD, antithyroid drugs for less than 3 months. With RNA extracted from PBMCs as input, the TCR library was made. Library construction for TCR beta used iRepertoire HTBI primers and Arm-PCR of CDR3 regions. TCRdb redid the calling of the multiplex PCR reads with MiXCR, one entry per CDR3 protein. The sample holds about 310,000 distinct CDR3 sequences; about 18% are singletons and the top ten take less than 40%. The sequencing here drew on peripheral blood mononuclear cells (PBMCs), taken at new diagnosis, from a patient treated with antithyroid drugs. The receptor source for this set is a female donor with Graves disease.

The gene calls are TRBV2 and TRBJ1-1, with 9 bases that match TRBD1. In germline, CDR1 is SNHLY, CDR2 FYNNEI. The CDR3 loop spans 15 amino acids. V lost 4 bases and J lost 7; bases outside the gene matches: 10. The CDR3 DNA reads as TGTGCCAGCAGTGCTATCACAGGGGGCGGGTATGAAGCTTTCTTT. It yields the protein CASSAITGGGYEAFF. The complete variable domain, with remaining parts taken from reference TRBV2 and TRBJ1-1, reads EPEVTQTPSHQVTQMGQEVILRCVPISNHLYFYWYRQILGQKVEFLVSFYNNEISEKSEIFDDQFSVERPDGSNFTLKIRSTKLEDSAMYFCASSAITGGGYEAFFGQGTRLTVV.

This clonotype was seen many times. The chain employs TRBV24-1 and TRBJ2-2; TRBD1 matches at 7 bases. V lost 7 bases, J lost 5 bases, and 12 bases stayed unmatched. This CDR3 region has 16 residues. CDR1 is KGHDR and CDR2 is SFDVKD in the germline V gene. Here the CDR3 reads CATRTDRVKGTGELFF. The CDR3 coding sequence is TGTGCCACCAGAACCGACAGGGTAAAAGGGACCGGGGAGCTGTTTTTT.

The table lists this clonotype with many counts. This chain links TRBV6-1 with TRBJ2-7; no reliable D call. Germline CDR1 and CDR2: MNHNS and SASEGT. This CDR3 region has 14 residues. The V end was cut by 0 bases, the J end by 2 bases, with 8 bases between. CDR3 loop: CASSEAPAPYEQYF. DNA of the CDR3: TGTGCCAGCAGTGAAGCGCCCGCCCCCTACGAGCAGTACTTC.

This clonotype came up many times. The chain has TRBV12-3 or TRBV12-4 and TRBJ1-6; D ambiguous. V lost 4 bases to trimming and J lost 6 bases, with 4 bases between them. The CDR3 extends over 12 amino acids. CDR3 in amino acids: CASSSGNSPLHF. Written as DNA, the CDR3 is TGTGCCAGCAGTTCGGGTAATTCACCCCTCCACTTT.

The gene calls are TRBV20-1 and TRBJ2-1, with D maybe TRBD2 (5 bases). The CDR3 sequence is 10 residues long. V was shortened by 7 bases and J by 13 bases, with 14 bases between the two germline ends. Germline CDR1 and CDR2: DFQATT and SNEGSKA (reference sequence). The CDR3 loop reads CSVPMGAQFF. In DNA form, the CDR3 reads TGCAGTGTCCCAATGGGAGCTCAGTTCTTC.